The source of this T cell receptor beta chain is a study of T cell responses to AZD1222 COVID-19 vaccine. There are 16 residues in the CDR3. CDR1 is SEHNR and CDR2 is FQNEAQ in the germline V gene (reference sequence). The ends were cut back, 3 bases at V and 2 bases at J, with 14 bases in the middle. Clones were sequenced by immunoSEQ multiplex PCR, and TCRdb holds only the in-frame ones, with some missing. The table lists 100,000 to 150,000 clones, 89% of them singletons. Sequenced material: peripheral blood, taken on day 0 of AZD1222 vaccination. This chain uses TRBV7-9 with TRBJ2-1, with D perhaps TRBD1 (6 bases). The TCR sequence derives from an adult in good health. Here the CDR3 DNA reads TGTGCCAGCAGCTTTCCTAACAGGGTGGCCTACAATGAGCAGTTCTTC. Translation gives CASSFPNRVAYNEQFF.